One sample yielded the 25 T cell receptor beta chains listed below, sequenced in a study of CD8 T cells in ankylosing spondylitis. Study findings and constraints: Among TCR beta sequences, a motif of roughly 8 highly homologous variants appeared characteristic of ankylosing spondylitis blood.

These TCRs are of unknown antigen specificity. TCRdb called the 5' RACE reads again in MiXCR, with one record for every CDR3 protein. This table has roughly 700,000 distinct CDR3 sequences, 15% to 20% appearing once. The material sequenced was blood, either unsorted or a sorted T cell fraction (not recorded which). The receptor set was obtained from a male donor with ankylosing spondylitis.

This clonotype occurred many times. The rearrangement links TRBV18 to TRBJ1-1; D call uncertain. V was trimmed by 2 bases and J by 1 base, leaving 17 bases between them. This CDR3 contains 17 residues. In germline, CDR1 is KGHSH, CDR2 LQKENI. The CDR3 region is CASSPSDWRRRNTEAFF. CDR3 nucleotides: TGTGCCAGCTCACCATCGGATTGGAGGCGGCGGAACACTGAAGCTTTCTTT.

This clonotype occurred a few times. J is TRBJ2-1 and V is TRBV10-3; D unresolved. From germline, CDR1 is ENHRY and CDR2 SYGVKD. Trimming removed 3 bases at V and 1 base at J, with 13 bases between. This CDR3 is built from 16 residues. The CDR3 DNA sequence: TGTGCCATCAGTGAAGGTGGTAGCCGGTCCTACAATGAGCAGTTCTTC. It is translated as CAISEGGSRSYNEQFF.

This clonotype was counted between two and nine times. The genes are TRBV7-2 and TRBJ1-5, with D tentatively TRBD1 (6 bases). The V end lost 5 bases, the J end lost 5 bases, and 10 bases lay between the germline ends. CDR3 size: 13 residues. CDR1 and CDR2 from the germline V gene are SGHTA and FQGNSA. DNA of the CDR3: TGTGCCAGCAGCCAAAACAGGGATCAGCCCCAGCATTTT. Residues: CASSQNRDQPQHF.

This clonotype occurred many times. The rearrangement joins TRBV3-1 to TRBJ2-1; the D gene is possibly TRBD1 (5 bases). The germline V gene encodes CDR1 LGHDT and CDR2 YNNKEL (reference sequence). The germline V and J ends were trimmed by 1 base and 8 bases, with 15 bases remaining between them. The CDR3 is made up of 15 amino acids. The CDR3 DNA sequence: TGTGCCAGCAGCCAAGTCTCCTTAGGGGATCATGAGCAGTTCTTC. Translating gives CASSQVSLGDHEQFF.

The chain links TRBV20-1 to TRBJ1-5; 7 nucleotides agree with TRBD1. Germline values: CDR1 DFQATT, CDR2 SNEGSKA (reference sequence). This CDR3 has 14 amino acids. The junction had 4 bases not matched to a gene; V was cut back by 4 bases and J by 1 base. CDR3 region: CSAKGTASNQPQHF. The CDR3 DNA follows: TGCAGTGCTAAAGGGACAGCCAGCAATCAGCCCCAGCATTTT.

The rearrangement joins TRBV9 to TRBJ2-5; TRBD2 matches 12 bases. This CDR3 comprises 16 residues. The V and J ends lost 4 bases and 2 bases, in that order; junction bases with no gene match: 6. Germline CDR1 reads SGDLS; CDR2 reads YYNGEE. This chain's CDR3 is CASSNGLAGIQETQYF. In DNA, the CDR3 is TGTGCCAGCAGCAACGGACTAGCGGGGATTCAAGAGACCCAGTACTTC. Filled out from reference TRBV9 and TRBJ2-5, the complete variable domain reads DSGVTQTPKHLITATGQRVTLRCSPRSGDLSVYWYQQSLDQGLQFLIQYYNGEERAKGNILERFSAQQFPDLHSELNLSSLELGDSALYFCASSNGLAGIQETQYFGPGTRLLVL.

This clonotype came up a few times. The V call is TRBV13, the J call TRBJ2-7; D remains ambiguous. The CDR3 loop spans 14 amino acids. Per germline, CDR1 PRHDT and CDR2 FYEKMQ (reference sequence). Deletions cut 0 bases from V and 2 bases from J, with 8 bases between. CDR3 region: CASSLGQRAYEQYF. CDR3 sequence (DNA): TGTGCCAGCAGCTTAGGGCAGAGAGCCTACGAGCAGTACTTC. Complete variable domain (other parts from reference TRBV13 and TRBJ2-7): AAGVIQSPRHLIKEKRETATLKCYPIPRHDTVYWYQQGPGQDPQFLISFYEKMQSDKGSIPDRFSAQQFSDYHSELNMSSLELGDSALYFCASSLGQRAYEQYFGPGTRLTVT.

The chain links TRBV7-2 to TRBJ2-5, with D perhaps matching TRBD1 (5 bases). V lost 4 bases, J lost 5 bases, and 17 bases lay in between. CDR1 and CDR2 from the germline V gene are SGHTA and FQGNSA. The length of the CDR3 is 15 residues. CDR3 residues: CASSSRVGSVETQYF. CDR3 bases: TGTGCCAGCAGCTCCAGGGTGGGGTCCGTTGAGACCCAGTACTTC.

The CDR3 sequence: CASSKDREDQPQHF. The CDR3 nucleotides are TGTGCCAGCAGCAAAGACAGGGAGGATCAGCCCCAGCATTTT. This chain connects TRBV7-9 to TRBJ1-5; 7 positions match TRBD1. The germline CDR1 and CDR2 sequences are SEHNR and FQNEAQ (reference sequence). CDR3 size: 14 residues. The V segment lost 5 bases and the J segment 5 bases; nucleotides outside the gene matches: 6.

The chain joins TRBV5-1 to TRBJ2-7; tentatively, D is TRBD2 (5 bases). V lost 1 base and J 0 bases, leaving 17 bases between the germline ends. CDR1 and CDR2 (germline): SGHRS, YFSETQ. The CDR3 is 17 amino acids. Here the CDR3 DNA reads TGCGCCAGCAGCTTGACCACCGGGAACCAAGGCTCCTACGAGCAGTACTTC. This gives the protein CASSLTTGNQGSYEQYF.

This clonotype was observed many times. The chain is built from TRBV10-3 and TRBJ2-3; 12 bases fit TRBD2. V lost 6 bases and J lost 6; bases outside the gene matches: 7. This CDR3 spans 15 amino acids. Looked up from germline, CDR1 is ENHRY and CDR2 is SYGVKD. DNA for the CDR3: TGTGCCATCAGCGACCTAGCGGGAGGGGCGGATACGCAGTATTTT. It yields the protein CAISDLAGGADTQYF.

V usage is TRBV11-2 and J usage is TRBJ1-1; the D gene is possibly TRBD1 (6 bases). The length of the CDR3 is 14 residues. With 5 bases removed from V and 4 bases from J, the gap between germline ends came to 14 bases. Germline assignment: CDR1 SGHAT and CDR2 FQNNGV. The CDR3 spells CASSLTQGSTEAFF. CDR3 sequence (DNA): TGTGCCAGCAGCCTAACACAGGGTTCCACTGAAGCTTTCTTT.

The V and J genes are TRBV6-5 and TRBJ2-3; TRBD1 aligns across 9 bases. Trimming cost V 4 bases and J 3 bases; bases outside gene matches: 5. There are 15 residues in the CDR3. Per the germline V gene, CDR1 is MNHEY and CDR2 is SVGAGI. This chain's CDR3 is CASSFTGQGTDTQYF. The DNA for the CDR3 is TGTGCCAGCAGTTTTACAGGACAGGGGACAGATACGCAGTATTTT.

The chain employs TRBV9 and TRBJ2-5; D not certain. V lost 2 bases, J lost 2 bases, and 10 bases lay in between. Germline V gene data show CDR1 as SGDLS and CDR2 as YYNGEE. This CDR3 has 14 amino acids. The CDR3 loop reads CASSVGGVQETQYF. The DNA of the CDR3 is TGTGCCAGCAGCGTCGGCGGAGTACAAGAGACCCAGTACTTC.

This clonotype was found a few times. This chain uses TRBV6-5 with TRBJ1-1, with D uncertain. In germline, CDR1 is MNHEY, CDR2 SVGAGI. The V and J ends lost 2 bases and 6 bases respectively, with 10 bases between them. CDR3 length: 13 residues. The CDR3 sequence is CASSYREAAEAFF. CDR3 sequence (DNA): TGTGCCAGCAGTTACAGGGAGGCCGCTGAAGCTTTCTTT.

The chain is built from TRBV2 and TRBJ2-1; 12 positions match TRBD2. The V gene's germline CDR1 is SNHLY and CDR2 FYNNEI. V was clipped by 4 bases and J by 8 bases; unmatched bases: 6. The CDR3 is 15 residues long. This CDR3 reads CASSGWTSGVYEQFF. DNA of the CDR3: TGTGCCAGCAGTGGATGGACTAGCGGGGTATATGAGCAGTTCTTC.

This chain connects TRBV2 to TRBJ2-7, with a tentative D call TRBD1 (6 bases). This CDR3 comprises 14 residues. V was pared by 1 base and J by 2 bases, with 9 bases between. Germline V gives CDR1 SNHLY, CDR2 FYNNEI. The CDR3 DNA sequence: TGTGCCAGCAGTGAAGTCGGACAGACCTACGAGCAGTACTTC. This sequence encodes CASSEVGQTYEQYF.

CDR3: CASSLWGGIEQYF. CDR3 sequence (DNA): TGTGCCAGCAGTTTATGGGGAGGGATCGAGCAGTACTTC. The V and J genes are TRBV12-3 or TRBV12-4 and TRBJ2-7, with TRBD2 matching 7 bases. This CDR3 is 13 amino acids long. V dropped 2 bases and J dropped 6; count of bases not matched to a gene: 4.

The table lists this clonotype with a few counts. The chain carries TRBV12-3 or TRBV12-4 and TRBJ2-1; 11 bases map to TRBD1. V trimming: 7 bases; J trimming: 6 bases; junction bases outside the gene matches: 2. The CDR3 is 13 residues long. The CDR3 spells CASTDRGRNEQFF. The CDR3 region has the DNA TGTGCCAGCACGGACAGGGGGCGCAATGAGCAGTTCTTC.

This clonotype was observed at least ten times. The V call is TRBV6-6, the J call TRBJ1-2; 7 bases fit TRBD1. Germline CDR1 is MNHNY and CDR2 is SVGAGI (reference sequence). CDR3 size: 13 residues. With 7 bases clipped from V and 3 bases from J, the junction kept 5 bases outside the gene matches. CDR3 region: CASNPGGHYGYTF. CDR3 nucleotide sequence: TGTGCCAGCAACCCAGGGGGACACTATGGCTACACCTTC.

The chain recombines TRBV20-1 with TRBJ2-3; the match to TRBD2 covers 7 bases. Germline CDR1 reads DFQATT; CDR2 reads SNEGSKA (reference sequence). V lost 4 bases to trimming and J lost 4 bases; unmatched junction nucleotides: 2. The CDR3 loop spans 12 amino acids. The CDR3 DNA is TGCAGTGCTACAACTAGCGCAGATACGCAGTATTTT. As protein: CSATTSADTQYF.

This clonotype turned up a few times. The chain has TRBV27 and TRBJ2-3; the D is unclear. Germline CDR1 MNHEY, CDR2 SMNVEV (reference sequence). Trimming left V 8 bases short and J 4 bases short, with 19 bases between. This CDR3 is 15 amino acids long. CDR3 protein: CASRSRPRAADTQYF. DNA of the CDR3: TGTGCCAGCCGCAGCAGGCCCCGGGCAGCAGATACGCAGTATTTT.

This chain joins TRBV7-2 and TRBJ2-7; D is perhaps TRBD2 (5 bases). This CDR3 is built from 14 residues. V gave up 5 bases and J gave up 5 bases, with 16 bases separating them. Germline CDR1 reads SGHTA; CDR2 reads FQGNSA. The CDR3 here is CASSDRDPPHEQYF. CDR3 nucleotides: TGTGCCAGCAGCGACCGGGATCCTCCACACGAGCAGTACTTC.

This clonotype was seen only a few times. This CDR3 is CASSPQATGEGYTF. The CDR3 coding sequence is TGTGCCAGCTCACCACAAGCTACAGGGGAAGGCTACACCTTC. The V gene is TRBV18, the J gene TRBJ1-2; 7 bases agree with TRBD1. The CDR3 contains 14 residues. Germline V lookup: CDR1 KGHSH, CDR2 LQKENI. Trimming removed 1 base from V and 8 bases from J; junction bases left unmatched: 7. The full variable domain, in which reference TRBV18 and TRBJ1-2 provide the parts outside the CDR3, is NAGVMQNPRHLVRRRGQEARLRCSPMKGHSHVYWYRQLPEEGLKFMVYLQKENIIDESGMPKERFSAEFPKEGPSILRIQQVVRGDSAAYFCASSPQATGEGYTFGSGTRLTVV.

The chain employs TRBV12-3 or TRBV12-4 and TRBJ1-2; TRBD1 matches at 9 bases. The CDR3 extends over 15 amino acids. V gave up 5 bases and J gave up 4 bases; unmatched junction bases: 8. The CDR3 sequence is CASSLRTGGGYGYTF. CDR3 nucleotides: TGTGCCAGCAGTCTACGCACAGGGGGCGGCTATGGCTACACCTTC.